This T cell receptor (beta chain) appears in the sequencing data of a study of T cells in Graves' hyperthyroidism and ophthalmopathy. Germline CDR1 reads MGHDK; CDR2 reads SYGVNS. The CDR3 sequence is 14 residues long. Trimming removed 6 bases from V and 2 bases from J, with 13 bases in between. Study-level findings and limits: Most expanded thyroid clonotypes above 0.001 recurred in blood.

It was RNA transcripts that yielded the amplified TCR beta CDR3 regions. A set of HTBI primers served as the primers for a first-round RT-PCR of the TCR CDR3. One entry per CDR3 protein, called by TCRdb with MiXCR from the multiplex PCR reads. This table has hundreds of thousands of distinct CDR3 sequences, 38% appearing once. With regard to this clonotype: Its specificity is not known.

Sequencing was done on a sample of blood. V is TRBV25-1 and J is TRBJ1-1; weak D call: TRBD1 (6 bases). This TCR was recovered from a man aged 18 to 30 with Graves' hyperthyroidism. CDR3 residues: CASRQTGVNTEAFF. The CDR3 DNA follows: TGTGCCAGCAGGCAGACAGGCGTCAACACTGAAGCTTTCTTT.